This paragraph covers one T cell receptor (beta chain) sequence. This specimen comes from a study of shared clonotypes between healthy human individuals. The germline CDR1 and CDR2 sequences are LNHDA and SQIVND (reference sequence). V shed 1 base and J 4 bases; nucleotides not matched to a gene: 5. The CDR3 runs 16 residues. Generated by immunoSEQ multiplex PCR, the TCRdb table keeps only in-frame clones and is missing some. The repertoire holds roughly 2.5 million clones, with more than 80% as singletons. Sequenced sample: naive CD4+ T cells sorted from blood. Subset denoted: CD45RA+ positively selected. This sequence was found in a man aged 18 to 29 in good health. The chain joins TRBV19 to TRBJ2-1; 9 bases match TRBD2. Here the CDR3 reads CASSIGGRVSYNEQFF. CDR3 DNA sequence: TGTGCCAGTAGTATAGGCGGGAGGGTTTCGTACAATGAGCAGTTCTTC.